These 32 T cell receptor beta chains were sequenced from one sample in a study of cytomegalovirus exposure and HLA in healthy donors. Primers: 60 Vbeta forward and 13 Jbeta reverse. The data were produced by immunoSEQ multiplex PCR, yet TCRdb's version contains in-frame clones alone and is incomplete. The table lists fewer than 200,000 clones, around 68% of them singletons. Source material: PBMCs. These receptors were obtained from a girl between 10 and 17 years old in good health and CMV-seronegative.

The chain uses TRBV5-1 and TRBJ1-2, with D possibly being TRBD1 (6 bases). V gave up 4 bases and J gave up 8 bases, with 12 bases separating them. Germline CDR1 and CDR2: SGHRS and YFSETQ. CDR3 length: 12 residues. Here the CDR3 reads CASSPQGRGYTF. In DNA, the CDR3 is TGCGCCAGCAGCCCACAGGGTAGGGGCTACACCTTC.

This clone has a handful of counts. The V call is TRBV6-4, the J call TRBJ2-5, with 10 bases aligning to TRBD2. Trimming removed 4 bases from V and 1 base from J; junction bases left unmatched: 3. This CDR3 contains 15 residues. Germline CDR1 is MRHNA and CDR2 is SNTAGT. The CDR3, as DNA: TGTGCCAGCAGTGTCGTAGCGGGGGGCCAAGAGACCCAGTACTTC. This codes for CASSVVAGGQETQYF.

This chain connects TRBV5-1 to TRBJ2-6; D gene ambiguous. Germline CDR1 is SGHRS and CDR2 is YFSETQ. The CDR3 is made up of 17 amino acids. V dropped 2 bases and J dropped 3 bases, with 15 bases sitting between them. CDR3 DNA: TGCGCCAGCAGCTTAAGGAACCTCTCGGGTGGGGCCAACGTCCTGACTTTC. Encoded protein: CASSLRNLSGGANVLTF.

The V gene is TRBV28, the J gene TRBJ2-5, with a tentative D call TRBD2 (6 bases). This CDR3 has 13 residues. With 5 bases removed from V and 6 bases from J, the gap between germline ends came to 13 bases. Germline V gives CDR1 MDHEN, CDR2 SYDVKM. The CDR3 is CASSSTSPQTQYF. Written as DNA, the CDR3 is TGTGCCAGCAGTAGTACTAGCCCCCAGACCCAGTACTTC.

This clone has a handful of counts. Here the CDR3 DNA reads TGTGCTAGTGGTTTGGTACTTACCGGAAACACCATATATTTT. Protein sequence: CASGLVLTGNTIYF. The chain carries TRBV12-5 and TRBJ1-3; D is unresolved. The germline V gene encodes CDR1 LGHNT and CDR2 FRNRAP. The CDR3 is 14 amino acids. The V gene lost 0 bases and the J gene lost 4 bases, with 7 bases spanning the gap.

The genes are TRBV13 and TRBJ1-4; D ambiguous. Deletions cut 2 bases from V and 6 bases from J, with 16 bases between. Germline lookup yields CDR1 PRHDT and CDR2 FYEKMQ (reference sequence). The CDR3 contains 16 residues. The CDR3: CASSLRAGSDYEKLFF. In DNA, the CDR3 is TGTGCCAGCAGCTTAAGGGCGGGCAGTGATTATGAAAAACTGTTTTTT.

This clone came up once. The chain recombines TRBV12-5 with TRBJ1-4, with 7 bases identical to TRBD1. V trimming: 7 bases; J trimming: 4 bases; junction bases outside the gene matches: 21. Germline assignment: CDR1 LGHNT and CDR2 FRNRAP. The CDR3 spans 19 residues. Written as DNA, the CDR3 is TGTGCTAGTGACCGATACGAGGAAGGGGGCGAAGTTGGTAATGAAAAACTGTTTTTT. Protein product: CASDRYEEGGEVGNEKLFF. The whole variable domain, remainder taken from reference TRBV12-5 and TRBJ1-4, is DARVTQTPRHKVTEMGQEVTMRCQPILGHNTVFWYRQTMMQGLELLAYFRNRAPLDDSGMPKDRFSAEMPDATLATLKIQPSEPRDSAVYFCASDRYEEGGEVGNEKLFFGSGTQLSVL.

There are a few counts of this clone. V usage is TRBV6-1 and J usage is TRBJ2-1; D is undetermined. The CDR3 extends over 16 amino acids. V dropped 0 bases and J dropped 5 bases, with 14 bases sitting between them. Germline lookup yields CDR1 MNHNS and CDR2 SASEGT. The CDR3 coding sequence is TGTGCCAGCAGTGAAGCGGTTTACTCTCCTAACAATGAGCAGTTCTTC. Amino acids: CASSEAVYSPNNEQFF.

The V gene is TRBV7-8, the J gene TRBJ2-2; 7 nucleotides agree with TRBD2. Trimming took 3 bases from V and 8 from J; bases not matched to a gene: 9. CDR3 size: 15 residues. The V gene's germline CDR1 is SGHVS and CDR2 FQNEAQ. CDR3: CASSFGTTAPGELFF. In DNA form, the CDR3 reads TGTGCCAGCAGCTTTGGGACTACCGCACCGGGGGAGCTGTTTTTT.

This clone showed up just once. V and J are TRBV7-2 and TRBJ1-6; D remains ambiguous. V lost 1 base to trimming and J lost 0 bases, with 10 bases between them. Per the germline V gene, CDR1 is SGHTA and CDR2 is FQGNSA. This CDR3 spans 17 amino acids. CDR3 protein: CASSLVPPSSYNSPLHF. The DNA for the CDR3 is TGTGCCAGCAGCTTAGTTCCGCCCAGCTCCTATAATTCACCCCTCCACTTT.

In its sample, this clone was seen a few times. V gene TRBV6-5 combines with J gene TRBJ1-4; D is perhaps TRBD1 (6 bases). V dropped 0 bases and J dropped 4 bases, with 9 bases sitting between them. Germline CDR1 is MNHEY and CDR2 is SVGAGI. The CDR3 is 15 amino acids. The CDR3: CASSYSGRGNEKLFF. The CDR3 DNA reads TGTGCCAGCAGTTACTCAGGCAGGGGTAATGAAAAACTGTTTTTT.

The chain has TRBV7-9 and TRBJ2-2, with a possible D match to TRBD2 (5 bases). The V end lost 5 bases, the J end lost 9 bases, and 19 bases lay between the germline ends. The germline gives CDR1 SEHNR, CDR2 FQNEAQ (reference sequence). CDR3 length: 15 amino acids. As DNA, the CDR3 is TGTGCCAGCAGCCCCCTGGTAAGCGAGGGCCGGGAGCTGTTTTTT. It yields the protein CASSPLVSEGRELFF.

The chain links TRBV5-4 to TRBJ2-7, with 8 bases lining up with TRBD2. Germline CDR1 SGHNT, CDR2 YYREEE (reference sequence). The CDR3 totals 15 residues. Trimming at V came to 5 bases and at J to 0 bases, leaving 7 bases not matched to a gene. The CDR3 DNA reads TGTGCCAGCAGTCATAGCGGGGAGAGCTCCTACGAGCAGTACTTC. Translation: CASSHSGESSYEQYF.

This clone was found once. The rearrangement uses TRBV5-1 and TRBJ1-1, with 11 bases identical to TRBD1. Germline CDR1 and CDR2: SGHRS and YFSETQ. The V segment lost 0 bases and the J segment 11 bases; nucleotides outside the gene matches: 3. There are 13 residues in the CDR3. The CDR3 DNA is TGCGCCAGCAGCTTGGAAGGGACAGGGGGTGCTTTCTTT. Protein sequence: CASSLEGTGGAFF.

The chain has TRBV9 and TRBJ1-2; TRBD1 agrees at 9 bases. The CDR3 covers 16 residues. The germline gives CDR1 SGDLS, CDR2 YYNGEE. J gave up 7 bases and V 4 bases, and 14 bases lay outside the gene matches. This chain's CDR3 is CASSPTPGQGLSGYTF. CDR3 in DNA: TGTGCCAGCAGCCCAACTCCGGGACAGGGTCTTTCTGGCTACACCTTC.

The chain couples TRBV6-1 to TRBJ2-7, with 16 bases matching TRBD2. The CDR3 covers 16 residues. Germline V gene sequence: CDR1 MNHNS, CDR2 SASEGT. With V trimmed by 4 bases and J by 2 bases, 2 bases remained unmatched. The CDR3 spells CASSVGLAGGPYEQYF. The DNA of the CDR3 is TGTGCCAGCAGTGTGGGACTAGCGGGGGGGCCCTACGAGCAGTACTTC.

This sequence joins TRBV4-2 and TRBJ2-1; D ambiguous. V lost 1 base and J lost 5, with 15 bases in between. Germline-derived CDR1 and CDR2 are LGHNA and YNFKEQ. The CDR3 spans 16 residues. CDR3 nucleotide sequence: TGTGCCAGCAGCCAAGGGTCGAGCGTTCGCGACAATGAGCAGTTCTTC. As protein: CASSQGSSVRDNEQFF.

This rearrangement joins TRBV2 to TRBJ2-1; tentative D call: TRBD2 (5 bases). This CDR3 is 16 amino acids long. The V gene's germline CDR1 is SNHLY and CDR2 FYNNEI. V was cut by 5 bases and J by 3 bases, with 17 bases left in between. CDR3 coding DNA: TGTGCCAGCAGTCGGGATATCCGGGGTGGCTACAATGAGCAGTTCTTC. This sequence encodes CASSRDIRGGYNEQFF.

The rearrangement uses TRBV4-1 and TRBJ2-7, with 10 positions matching TRBD1. The J segment lost 4 bases and the V segment lost 3 bases, leaving 6 bases of the junction unmatched. The length of the CDR3 is 15 residues. The germline CDR1 and CDR2 sequences are MGHRA and YSYEKL. The CDR3 DNA reads TGCGCCAGCAGCCAGGGACAGGGGATACTTTACGAGCAGTACTTC. Translation: CASSQGQGILYEQYF.

The gene calls are TRBV7-2 and TRBJ1-4; 9 nucleotides agree with TRBD1. Unmatched junction bases numbered 5, after V lost 3 bases and J lost 0 bases. Germline V gives CDR1 SGHTA, CDR2 FQGNSA. This CDR3 is built from 17 residues. The CDR3 sequence: CASSLGQGGATNEKLFF. The DNA for the CDR3 is TGTGCCAGCAGCTTGGGACAGGGAGGGGCAACTAATGAAAAACTGTTTTTT.

The chain uses TRBV20-1 and TRBJ1-1; D gene ambiguous. CDR1 and CDR2 (germline): DFQATT, SNEGSKA (reference sequence). The CDR3 covers 10 residues. V was shortened by 3 bases and J by 5 bases, with 4 bases between the two germline ends. The DNA of the CDR3 is TGCAGTGCTAGCCGTACTGAAGCTTTCTTT. Translation gives CSASRTEAFF.

The chain uses TRBV5-6 and TRBJ1-1, with 8 positions matching TRBD1. The germline gives CDR1 SGHDT, CDR2 YYEEEE. V lost 2 bases and J lost 4; bases outside the gene matches: 4. CDR3 length: 14 amino acids. The chain's CDR3 is CASSFGDRGTEAFF. In nucleotides, the CDR3 is TGTGCCAGCAGCTTCGGAGACAGGGGCACTGAAGCTTTCTTT.

V is TRBV7-3 and J is TRBJ2-2, with a weak D call TRBD1 (5 bases). Trimming removed 2 bases from V and 4 bases from J, with 8 bases in between. The CDR3 covers 14 residues. CDR1 and CDR2 from the germline V gene are SGHTA and FQGTGA. The CDR3 coding sequence is TGTGCCAGCAGCTTAGACAGTTCCACCGGGGAGCTGTTTTTT. Protein sequence: CASSLDSSTGELFF.

The rearrangement uses TRBV11-2 and TRBJ1-1; tentative D call: TRBD1 (5 bases). The germline V gene encodes CDR1 SGHAT and CDR2 FQNNGV. The CDR3 has 14 amino acids. V was shortened by 1 base and J by 11 bases, with 17 bases between the two germline ends. This CDR3 is CASSLGGGLGSAFF. CDR3 nucleotides: TGTGCCAGCAGCTTAGGGGGGGGGTTAGGCTCCGCTTTCTTT.

The count of this clone is one. The chain carries TRBV9 and TRBJ2-7, with 8 bases matching TRBD2. CDR1 and CDR2 (germline): SGDLS, YYNGEE. This CDR3 is 14 amino acids long. Trimming at V came to 4 bases and at J to 5 bases, leaving 8 bases not matched to a gene. As DNA, the CDR3 is TGTGCCAGCAGCCTTTCGGGGGGGCCGAACGAGCAGTACTTC. It specifies CASSLSGGPNEQYF.

The rearrangement joins TRBV5-1 to TRBJ2-6, with D maybe TRBD2 (7 bases). The V gene lost 0 bases and the J gene lost 4 bases, with 14 bases spanning the gap. The CDR3 covers 17 residues. Germline lookup yields CDR1 SGHRS and CDR2 YFSETQ. The CDR3 is CASSLGGGGTGANVLTF. The CDR3 coding sequence is TGCGCCAGCAGCTTGGGGGGAGGGGGGACCGGGGCCAACGTCCTGACTTTC.

The chain couples TRBV5-6 to TRBJ1-1; a possible D gene is TRBD1 (6 bases). Trimming stripped 1 base from V and 1 base from J, with 17 bases between. This CDR3 is built from 17 residues. From germline, CDR1 is SGHDT and CDR2 YYEEEE. As DNA, the CDR3 is TGTGCCAGCAGCTTGATTAAGGCTGGACAGCAGAACACTGAAGCTTTCTTT. This translates into CASSLIKAGQQNTEAFF. Looking up the rest from reference TRBV5-6 and TRBJ1-1 gives the full variable domain: DAGVTQSPTHLIKTRGQQVTLRCSPKSGHDTVSWYQQALGQGPQFIFQYYEEEERQRGNFPDRFSGHQFPNYSSELNVNALLLGDSALYLCASSLIKAGQQNTEAFFGQGTRLTVV.

In nucleotides, the CDR3 is TGTGCCAGCAGGGCGGGGGGAGCTAACTATGGCTACACCTTC. Translation: CASRAGGANYGYTF. The gene calls are TRBV6-6 and TRBJ1-2, with D perhaps matching TRBD1 (5 bases). The germline gives CDR1 MNHNY, CDR2 SVGAGI (reference sequence). The length of the CDR3 is 14 residues. Trimming cost V 6 bases and J 0 bases, with 11 bases left between them.

The chain has TRBV15 and TRBJ2-3, with 11 bases matching TRBD2. V trimming: 1 base; J trimming: 0 bases; junction bases outside the gene matches: 3. CDR1 LNHNV and CDR2 YYDKDF come from the germline V gene (reference sequence). This CDR3 region has 17 residues. In DNA, the CDR3 is TGTGCCACCAGCAGAGGAGGGACTAGCGGTAGCACAGATACGCAGTATTTT. Protein product: CATSRGGTSGSTDTQYF.

This chain links TRBV7-8 with TRBJ2-7; TRBD1 matches at 8 bases. The ends lost 2 bases at V and 2 bases at J; junction bases unmatched: 2. CDR3 length: 14 amino acids. Germline V lookup: CDR1 SGHVS, CDR2 FQNEAQ. Here the CDR3 DNA reads TGTGCCAGCAGCTTAACAGGGGGGACCTACGAGCAGTACTTC. Its protein product is CASSLTGGTYEQYF.

The chain couples TRBV29-1 to TRBJ2-5; 16 nucleotides agree with TRBD2. After removal of 5 bases from V and 5 bases from J, the junction contained 8 bases not matched to a gene. In germline, CDR1 is SQVTM, CDR2 ANQGSEA. The CDR3 runs to 16 residues. The chain's CDR3 is CSVLGTSGGVRETQYF. CDR3 DNA: TGCAGCGTTCTCGGGACTAGCGGGGGGGTCCGGGAGACCCAGTACTTC.

The V gene is TRBV7-2, the J gene TRBJ2-5; 9 bases are a match to TRBD2. The CDR3 totals 17 residues. The germline CDR1 and CDR2 sequences are SGHTA and FQGNSA. J was trimmed by 0 bases and V by 5 bases; bases with no gene match: 10. The CDR3 spells CASSTGLAGGYQETQYF. Written as DNA, the CDR3 is TGTGCCAGCAGCACGGGGTTGGCGGGGGGGTACCAAGAGACCCAGTACTTC.